This TCR beta chain originates from a study of T cell responses to AZD1222 COVID-19 vaccine. TCRdb keeps only in-frame clones here, not all; method: immunoSEQ multiplex PCR. The sample carries about 140,000 clones, 80% to 90% recorded once. The length of the CDR3 is 16 residues. The J segment lost 8 bases and the V segment lost 7 bases, leaving 16 bases of the junction unmatched. Germline values: CDR1 SNHLY, CDR2 FYNNEI. Note on this clone: The target antigen is unknown.

Study results and caveats: Donors in the cohort were predominantly white British and more often female, and clonal diversity was possibly underestimated. Per reports, nearly half of all spike-specific TCRs target regions that are unmutated in variants. Repertoire samples came only from after the peak T cell response. An increase in Spike-specific TCR breadth and depth was observed after two AZD1222 doses.

The input for sequencing was peripheral blood, taken on day 0 of AZD1222 vaccination. The receptor was isolated from an adult in good health. This chain joins TRBV2 and TRBJ1-4, with 7 bases lining up with TRBD1. CDR3 sequence reads: CASKGLGQDWGEKLFF. The CDR3 bases are TGTGCCAGCAAGGGGTTAGGACAGGACTGGGGAGAAAAACTGTTTTTT. The complete variable domain, with remaining parts taken from reference TRBV2 and TRBJ1-4, reads EPEVTQTPSHQVTQMGQEVILRCVPISNHLYFYWYRQILGQKVEFLVSFYNNEISEKSEIFDDQFSVERPDGSNFTLKIRSTKLEDSAMYFCASKGLGQDWGEKLFFGSGTQLSVL.